This section outlines one T cell receptor beta chain sequence together with its context. The antigen it binds to is not known. Base qualities are not at hand, and no much larger clone is one base apart. Taken from the germline V gene, the CDR1 and CDR2 loops are SGHRS and YFSETQ. V lost 0 bases and J lost 4 bases; the stretch between them is 12 bases long. The CDR3 contains 15 residues, cysteine and phenylalanine counted. Only the CDR3 region is kept as DNA, spanning 45 bases read in frame from base 1. The label giving this sample's treatment or condition can be read as: live attenuated yellow fever vaccine strain. A standard Ficoll-Paque protocol was used to isolate PBMCs from peripheral blood. CD4 and CD8 T-cell fractions were isolated with Dynabeads CD4 and CD8 positive selection kits. TriZol was used to extract RNA from bulk PBMCs, CD4 and CD8 fractions, and dextramer-positive and dextramer-negative fractions.

Sequenced on an Illumina NovaSeq 6000. Synthesis of TCR cDNA relied on 5'RACE template switching, a step that introduced a universal primer site along with unique molecular identifiers. cDNA synthesis was primed from both the TCR alpha and TCR beta constant segments. Library amplification involved two PCR steps, and the second step added sample barcodes and sequencing adapters. Sequencing of libraries was done on Illumina HiSeq 2500 (2x100 bp) or NovaSeq (2x150 bp). In the authors' own workflow: Demultiplexing of reads and collapsing into UMI consensus sequences were performed with MIGEC, and V(D)J alignment was carried out with MiXCR. Using edgeR on replicate PBMC samples, clonotypes were called vaccine-responding if FDR was below 0.01 and the log2 fold change was above 5 up to day 15. CD4 or CD8 identity was assigned to each bulk clonotype according to whether the clonotype was present at higher abundance in the sequenced CD4 repertoire or the sequenced CD8 repertoire. TCRdb reran the public reads through fastp at Q25 and MiXCR, keeping productive beta chains. For every CDR3 protein sequence, its rows merge into one entry that carries the most common genes and DNA. TCRdb's processing, not the authors' own work, is the source of the V and J calls. For this sample the table gives about 340,000 distinct CDR3 sequences, of which about 12% were detected only once. The ten largest clones represent 2.5% to 4% of the sample.

These data originate in a study of T cells after yellow fever vaccination (dated 2019 in TCRdb). Regarding the complete study: The SMART-Seq v4 Ultra Low Input RNA kit was used to prepare libraries from fractions with low cell numbers. To follow T-cell clones before and after primary and booster YFV17D yellow fever vaccination, bulk TCR alpha and beta repertoires were sequenced over time. The cohort comprised two healthy male donors, one aged 18 to 30 and one aged 30 to 39 years. Blood was drawn at multiple timepoints before and after primary and secondary immunization, with bulk PBMC replicates and cell subsets isolated.

Study-wide conclusions, independent of this receptor: Compared with the primary T-cell response, the secondary T-cell response was weaker but faster, peaking on day 5 rather than day 15. A small fraction of clonotypes showed up in both the CD4 and CD8 compartments, probably as a result of convergent recombination. Because the study included only a couple of donors, the extent to which the findings can be generalized is limited. After the booster, most of the clones that had expanded following primary vaccination were detected again (around 95% of CD4 and around 90% of CD8), which suggests that memory was broadly maintained. Computational filtering was needed because FACS-sorted repertoires could contain abundant contaminating clonotypes from the bulk population.

The sequence came from a man between 18 and 35 years old who received the YFV17D yellow fever vaccine. The rearrangement joined TRBV5-1 to TRBJ2-3; matching of 5 bases hints at TRBD2 as the D gene. This material consisted of CD4+ T cells sorted from PBMCs, taken 15 days after the yellow fever booster vaccination. Here is the DNA: TGCGCCAGCAGCTTGGACCTAGCAGTCGCAGATACGCAGTATTTT. Its coded protein is CASSLDLAVADTQYF.